The 15 T cell receptor beta chains reported below all come from one sample, sequenced in a study of T-cell reconstitution after alpha-beta-depleted transplantation in children. Unique molecular identifiers tagged the TCRbeta library. TCRdb itself ran the PCR reads through MiXCR, one entry per CDR3 protein. The sample records about 500,000 distinct CDR3 sequences, 32% being singletons. Here the sequenced sample was PBMCs from the stem cell graft donor, taken from the stem cell graft. These receptors all stem from a human donor who donated a stem cell graft to a child with aplastic anemia.

The chain couples TRBV9 to TRBJ2-2; D gene unclear. V was pared by 0 bases and J by 7 bases, with 13 bases between. Germline assignment: CDR1 SGDLS and CDR2 YYNGEE. The CDR3 covers 15 residues. This chain's CDR3 is CASSVGWGDFGELFF. In DNA form, the CDR3 reads TGTGCCAGCAGCGTAGGATGGGGTGACTTCGGGGAGCTGTTTTTT.

CDR3 sequence (DNA): TGTGCCTCATCCGGGGGAGGAGAGACCCAGTACTTC. This sequence encodes CASSGGGETQYF. The chain combines TRBV7-9 with TRBJ2-5, with a tentative D call TRBD2 (6 bases). The CDR3 is 12 residues long. V was pared by 11 bases and J by 4 bases, with 14 bases between. Per the germline V gene, CDR1 is SEHNR and CDR2 is FQNEAQ (reference sequence).

J is TRBJ1-5 and V is TRBV29-1; D unclear. Trimming stripped 4 bases from V and 4 bases from J, with 11 bases between. Germline CDR1 and CDR2: SQVTM and ANQGSEA. This CDR3 has 13 residues. The CDR3 sequence is CSVAPGRNQPQHF. In nucleotides, the CDR3 is TGCAGCGTTGCACCAGGACGTAATCAGCCCCAGCATTTT.

V is TRBV5-1 and J is TRBJ1-1; D call uncertain. With 3 bases removed from V and 0 bases from J, the gap between germline ends came to 12 bases. The CDR3 length is 15 residues. Germline assignment: CDR1 SGHRS and CDR2 YFSETQ. CDR3 amino acids: CASSSRGVVNTEAFF. The CDR3 coding sequence is TGCGCCAGCAGCTCCCGCGGAGTGGTGAACACTGAAGCTTTCTTT. Full variable domain (missing parts from reference TRBV5-1 and TRBJ1-1): KAGVTQTPRYLIKTRGQQVTLSCSPISGHRSVSWYQQTPGQGLQFLFEYFSETQRNKGNFPGRFSGRQFSNSRSEMNVSTLELGDSALYLCASSSRGVVNTEAFFGQGTRLTVV.

There are a few counts of this clonotype. The chain uses TRBV5-8 and TRBJ1-2; 7 nucleotides match TRBD1. There are 15 residues in the CDR3. Unmatched junction bases numbered 17, after V lost 8 bases and J lost 7 bases. CDR1 and CDR2 from the germline V gene are SGHTS and YDEGEE. DNA for the CDR3: TGTGCCAGGGGCCCTGGGCTTGGAGGGGGCAGTGGCTACACCTTC. As protein: CARGPGLGGGSGYTF.

This clonotype was found many times. The chain couples TRBV7-8 to TRBJ2-5, with D maybe TRBD1 (5 bases). The germline V and J ends were trimmed by 5 bases and 4 bases, with 23 bases remaining between them. Per the germline V gene, CDR1 is SGHVS and CDR2 is FQNEAQ. This CDR3 is 17 amino acids long. The CDR3 DNA sequence: TGTGCCAGCAGCCAAGGGGCCCGAGGAGAGGTGGGAGAGACCCAGTACTTC. Protein: CASSQGARGEVGETQYF.

The table lists this clonotype with a few counts. The CDR3 DNA follows: TGCGCCAGCAGCCCCGGAGGGCTAGCGGGAGTTGAGCAGTTCTTC. It codes for CASSPGGLAGVEQFF. This rearrangement joins TRBV5-1 to TRBJ2-1; TRBD2 matches 10 bases. Trimming at V came to 4 bases and at J to 9 bases, leaving 10 bases not matched to a gene. CDR1 and CDR2 (germline): SGHRS, YFSETQ. The CDR3 covers 15 residues.

J is TRBJ2-6 and V is TRBV7-2; no definite D call. The CDR3 runs to 14 residues. In germline, CDR1 is SGHTA, CDR2 FQGNSA. Trimming left V 4 bases short and J 0 bases short, with 4 bases between. CDR3: CASSSVSGANVLTF. CDR3 bases: TGTGCCAGCAGCTCAGTCTCTGGGGCCAACGTCCTGACTTTC.

The chain employs TRBV6-1 and TRBJ2-2; either TRBD1 or TRBD2 may supply D (5 bases each). V was shortened by 5 bases and J by 6 bases, with 16 bases between the two germline ends. CDR3 length equals 15 residues. Germline-derived CDR1 and CDR2 are MNHNS and SASEGT. The DNA of the CDR3 is TGTGCCAGCAGTCGCGACAACCCGGGGCCCGGGGAGCTGTTTTTT. Amino acids: CASSRDNPGPGELFF.

V and J are TRBV5-1 and TRBJ1-1; 10 bases align to TRBD1. Per germline, CDR1 SGHRS and CDR2 YFSETQ. This CDR3 has 12 residues. Trimming cost V 7 bases and J 5 bases; bases outside gene matches: 2. CDR3 amino acids: CASADRGTEAFF. CDR3 coding DNA: TGCGCCAGCGCGGACAGGGGGACTGAAGCTTTCTTT.

V usage is TRBV7-9 and J usage is TRBJ1-1; maybe TRBD1 (5 bases). V gave up 3 bases and J gave up 7 bases, with 12 bases separating them. The CDR3 is made up of 13 amino acids. Germline V gene lookup returns CDR1 SEHNR and CDR2 FQNEAQ (reference sequence). CDR3 DNA sequence: TGTGCCAGCAGCTTCAACCGGGACGTTGAAGCTTTCTTT. Its translation: CASSFNRDVEAFF. Complete variable domain (other parts from reference TRBV7-9 and TRBJ1-1): DTGVSQNPRHKITKRGQNVTFRCDPISEHNRLYWYRQTLGQGPEFLTYFQNEAQLEKSRLLSDRFSAERPKGSFSTLEIQRTEQGDSAMYLCASSFNRDVEAFFGQGTRLTVV.

The chain carries TRBV24-1 and TRBJ2-3, with TRBD2 identical over 10 bases. Germline assignment: CDR1 KGHDR and CDR2 SFDVKD. The CDR3 covers 17 residues. The V and J ends lost 4 bases and 4 bases, in that order; junction bases with no gene match: 10. CDR3 nucleotide sequence: TGTGCCACCAGTGAAGGGTGGGCTAGCGGGAGTCCAGATACGCAGTATTTT. As protein: CATSEGWASGSPDTQYF.

Many counts were recorded for this clonotype. The chain uses TRBV20-1 and TRBJ1-2; unclear D gene. The germline V and J ends were trimmed by 0 bases and 7 bases, with 12 bases remaining between them. The CDR3 has 13 residues. CDR1 is DFQATT, CDR2 SNEGSKA, per germline (reference sequence). The CDR3 here is CSARENTGSGYTF. The DNA of the CDR3 is TGCAGTGCTAGAGAAAACACGGGATCTGGCTACACCTTC.

This rearrangement joins TRBV5-4 to TRBJ2-7, with D possibly being TRBD2 (5 bases). Trimming took off 2 bases at V and 7 bases at J, with 13 bases between the two ends. There are 13 residues in the CDR3. The V gene's germline CDR1 is SGHNT and CDR2 YYREEE (reference sequence). CDR3 bases: TGTGCCAGCAGCTTTGGAGTCGGCGGGGAGCAGTACGTC. This gives the protein CASSFGVGGEQYV.

The chain carries TRBV5-1 and TRBJ2-1; D uncertain. Germline CDR1 and CDR2: SGHRS and YFSETQ. Between the trimmed V and J ends, which lost 0 bases and 6 bases, there was a span of 13 bases. The CDR3 consists of 15 residues. This CDR3 is CASSLVSTTANEQFF. The DNA for the CDR3 is TGCGCCAGCAGCTTGGTATCTACTACGGCCAATGAGCAGTTCTTC.